These T cell receptor beta chains were read from a single sample in a study of blood T cell repertoires in COVID-19. Measured with immunoSEQ multiplex PCR; TCRdb has only the in-frame clones, and not every one. The sample consists of around 230,000 clones, about 88% of them appearing once. Source material: PBMCs or T cells enriched from blood (not recorded which). These receptors were collected from a young woman who had recovered from COVID-19. CDR3s include the opening cysteine and the closing phenylalanine or tryptophan. Fields, in order: D gene, CDR3 length, V gene, J gene, clone size, CDR3 DNA, CDR3 protein. The D gene is left open where the match is weak. The listing skips clone size in some rows; elsewhere it reads once, few, many or a size class.

>TRBD1|18|TRBV7-3|TRBJ2-2|.
TGTGCCAGCAGCTTAAGGTCCGCCGGGACAGGGAACACCGGGGAGCTGTTTTTT
CASSLRSAGTGNTGELFF
>.|14|TRBV15|TRBJ1-1|.
TGTGCCACCAGCTCAGAGGTCAAGAACACTGAAGCTTTCTTT
CATSSEVKNTEAFF
>.|15|TRBV29-1|TRBJ1-1|.
TGCAGCGTTGAAGATTTCGGCAGGACACACACTGAAGCTTTCTTT
CSVEDFGRTHTEAFF
>TRBD1|16|TRBV7-9|TRBJ2-5|.
TGTGCCAGCAGCTTAGCGGGACAGGGGAAGACAGAGACCCAGTACTTC
CASSLAGQGKTETQYF
>TRBD1|15|TRBV7-6|TRBJ1-2|.
TGTGCCAGCAGCTTAGGGGACAGTTCTAACTATGGCTACACCTTC
CASSLGDSSNYGYTF
>.|15|TRBV7-2|TRBJ2-3|.
TGTGCCAGCAGGAAAGACAGGACTAGCACAGATACGCAGTATTTT
CASRKDRTSTDTQYF
>TRBD1|14|TRBV3-1/TRBV3-2|TRBJ1-4|.
TGTGCCAGCAGCCCCCGGACAGGGAATGAAAAACTGTTTTTT
CASSPRTGNEKLFF
>TRBD1|18|TRBV5-1|TRBJ1-2|.
TGCGCCAGCAGCTACGACACCGGACAGGGTGCCTTACTCTATGGCTACACCTTC
CASSYDTGQGALLYGYTF
>TRBD2|15|TRBV3-1/TRBV3-2|TRBJ2-1|.
TGTGCCAGCAGCCTGGGGACTAGCGGGGCGAATGAGCAGTTCTTC
CASSLGTSGANEQFF
>.|11|TRBV28|TRBJ2-5|.
TGTGCCAGCAGGCTCCGGGGGACCCAGTACTTC
CASRLRGTQYF
>.|15|TRBV4-2|TRBJ1-2|.
TGTGCCAGCAGCCAAGAGAGAGACGCACTCGGGGGCTACACCTTC
CASSQERDALGGYTF
>TRBD2|14|TRBV25-1|TRBJ2-7|.
TGTGCCAGCAGCGGCGGGGGGCGTTTCAACGAGCAGTACTTC
CASSGGGRFNEQYF
>.|13|TRBV9|TRBJ2-1|once
TGTGCCAGCAGTGAACAGGGGGAGGGTGAGCAGTTCTTC
CASSEQGEGEQFF
>.|17|TRBV9|TRBJ2-1|.
TGTGCCAGCAGCGTAGTAGGGGCAGGGTTATCCTACAATGAGCAGTTCTTC
CASSVVGAGLSYNEQFF
>.|16|TRBV7-9|TRBJ1-1|.
TGTGCCAGCAGCCCCTCGGAGGTGAACTTAGACACTGAAGCTTTCTTT
CASSPSEVNLDTEAFF
>.|16|TRBV18|TRBJ1-3|.
TGTGCCAGCTCACCAAGGGGACAAGTCTCTGGAAACACCATATATTTT
CASSPRGQVSGNTIYF
>TRBD1|13|TRBV11-2|TRBJ2-7|.
TGTGCCAGCAGCAGGGACAGGGACTACGAGCAGTACTTC
CASSRDRDYEQYF
>.|12|TRBV12-3/TRBV12-4|TRBJ2-2|.
TGTGCCAGCATACGGGGTTCCGGGGAGCTGTTTTTT
CASIRGSGELFF
>.|13|TRBV6-2/TRBV6-3|TRBJ1-5|.
TGTGCCAGCAGTTCCGGGTATAATCAGCCCCAGCATTTT
CASSSGYNQPQHF
>TRBD1|13|TRBV19|TRBJ1-5|.
TGTGCCAGTAGTGGGACAGGGGCTCAGCCCCAGCATTTT
CASSGTGAQPQHF
>TRBD2|16|TRBV13|TRBJ2-3|.
TGTGCCAGCAGCGTTCAGACTAGCGTGGAAACAGATACGCAGTATTTT
CASSVQTSVETDTQYF
>TRBD1|14|TRBV10-3|TRBJ1-5|.
TGTGCCATCAGGGGACAGGGACCCGATCAGCCCCAGCATTTT
CAIRGQGPDQPQHF
>TRBD1|15|TRBV9|TRBJ2-3|.
TGTGCCAGCAGCCCCCGGACAGGGGGGGGAGATACGCAGTATTTT
CASSPRTGGGDTQYF
>TRBD1|16|TRBV28|TRBJ1-5|.
TGTGCCAGCAGTTTACGGACAGGGCATAGCAATCAGCCCCAGCATTTT
CASSLRTGHSNQPQHF
>TRBD2|15|TRBV12-5|TRBJ2-1|.
TGTGCTAGTGGTCCAATAGCGGGGGCTCACAATGAGCAGTTCTTC
CASGPIAGAHNEQFF
>.|15|TRBV7-6|TRBJ1-2|.
TGTGCCAGCAGCCCTCGTTTCAGCGGGGACTATGGCTACACCTTC
CASSPRFSGDYGYTF
>.|15|TRBV22-1|TRBJ2-2|.
TGTCCTGGGAGCGCGGACAGTGTGAGAACCGGGGAGCTGTTTTTT
CPGSADSVRTGELFF
>.|12|TRBV12-3/TRBV12-4|TRBJ1-6|once
TGTGCCAGCCGCGAAGGGGAGGGGTCCCTCCACTTT
CASREGEGSLHF
>TRBD1|13|TRBV5-1|TRBJ1-2|medium-sized
TGCGCCAGCAGCTTGGGCAGACAGGGTGGCTACACCTTC
CASSLGRQGGYTF
>TRBD1|14|TRBV15|TRBJ2-7|.
TGTGCCACCAGCATCAGGGGGAGATCCTACGAGCAGTACTTC
CATSIRGRSYEQYF
>TRBD2|17|TRBV6-2/TRBV6-3|TRBJ2-3|.
TGTGCCAGCAGTTATATGATGGCGGGGGGGCGGACAGATACGCAGTATTTT
CASSYMMAGGRTDTQYF
>TRBD2|16|TRBV2|TRBJ2-2|.
TGTGCCAGCAGATTACTAGCGGGGGGGCGGACCGGGGAGCTGTTTTTT
CASRLLAGGRTGELFF
>.|14|TRBV5-1|TRBJ1-2|.
TGCGCCAGCAGCTTGGATGGCAGGAACTATGGCTACACCTTC
CASSLDGRNYGYTF
>.|16|TRBV4-3|TRBJ2-5|.
TGCGCCAGCAGCCAAGTTATTCGGGGGGCGGGGGAGACCCAGTACTTC
CASSQVIRGAGETQYF
>.|16|TRBV7-2|TRBJ2-5|.
TGTGCCAGCAGCTCTCCCCCGGGGGGCCCTCAAGAGACCCAGTACTTC
CASSSPPGGPQETQYF
>.|12|TRBV25-1|TRBJ1-1|.
TGTGCCAGCAGCTACACCGGGACTGAAGCTTTCTTT
CASSYTGTEAFF
>.|14|TRBV5-1|TRBJ1-1|.
TGCGCCAGCAGCTATATGGACAGCAACACTGAAGCTTTCTTT
CASSYMDSNTEAFF
>TRBD1|13|TRBV27|TRBJ1-1|.
TGTGCCAGCAAACAGGGGCATGACACTGAAGCTTTCTTT
CASKQGHDTEAFF
>.|11|TRBV12-3/TRBV12-4|TRBJ1-2|.
TGTGCCAGCAGCCCGAGCTATGGCTACACCTTC
CASSPSYGYTF
>TRBD2|16|TRBV7-2|TRBJ2-3|.
TGTGCCAGCAGCTTCCGAGCGGGGGACCTCACAGATACGCAGTATTTT
CASSFRAGDLTDTQYF
>TRBD1|13|TRBV6-5|TRBJ1-2|.
TGTGCCAGCAGCAGGACAGGTGGCTATGGCTACACCTTC
CASSRTGGYGYTF
>.|17|TRBV27|TRBJ1-5|.
TGTGCCAGCAGTCCACTAGACGAAAACCCTAGCAATCAGCCCCAGCATTTT
CASSPLDENPSNQPQHF
>.|14|TRBV11-2|TRBJ1-1|.
TGTGCCAGCAGCTTAGATCGGGGGGAGAATGAAGCTTTCTTT
CASSLDRGENEAFF
>.|11|TRBV12-3/TRBV12-4|TRBJ2-1|.
TGTGCCAGCAGTTTTAATAATGAGCAGTTCTTC
CASSFNNEQFF
>.|13|TRBV6-5|TRBJ1-2|.
TGTGCCAGCAGTTACGGGCCTAACTATGGCTACACCTTC
CASSYGPNYGYTF
>.|15|TRBV18|TRBJ1-1|.
TGTGCCAGCTCACCAGTGGTGGGCGTGAACACTGAAGCTTTCTTT
CASSPVVGVNTEAFF
>.|14|TRBV11-1|TRBJ2-3|.
TGTGCCAGCAGCTTACCAGGGCAAACAGATACGCAGTATTTT
CASSLPGQTDTQYF
>TRBD1|15|TRBV7-2|TRBJ1-6|.
TGTGCCAGCAGCTCTAGGACAGGGAGGAATTCACCCCTCCACTTT
CASSSRTGRNSPLHF
>.|13|TRBV19|TRBJ2-5|.
TGTGCCAGTAGTATGTCCCGGGGAGAGACCCAGTACTTC
CASSMSRGETQYF
>.|15|TRBV7-2|TRBJ2-2|.
TGTGCCAGCAGCTTAGATTTGGTGGAGGCCGGGGAGCTGTTTTTT
CASSLDLVEAGELFF
>TRBD1|13|TRBV27|TRBJ1-2|.
TGTGCCAGCAGTCCCGGACAGGGCGGGGGCTACACCTTC
CASSPGQGGGYTF
>TRBD2|15|TRBV20-1|TRBJ2-3|once
TGCAGTGCTAGTATTCGGGGACTAGCTTCCCATACGCAGTATTTT
CSASIRGLASHTQYF
>.|15|TRBV5-4|TRBJ2-3|.
TGTGCCAGCAGCTTGGTGGGGGCGGGCCAAGATACGCAGTATTTT
CASSLVGAGQDTQYF
>TRBD1|15|TRBV7-8|TRBJ1-4|.
TGTGCCAGCAGCTTAAGTGGGGCAGGGGGCGAAAAACTGTTTTTT
CASSLSGAGGEKLFF
>TRBD2|15|TRBV5-4|TRBJ2-3|once
TGTGCCAGCAGCTTCGGGGGGGCGAGCACAGATACGCAGTATTTT
CASSFGGASTDTQYF
>.|15|TRBV4-3|TRBJ2-7|.
TGCGCCAGCAGCCAAGCCAGGGAGGAACTCTACGAGCAGTACTTC
CASSQAREELYEQYF
>.|16|TRBV7-6|TRBJ1-2|.
TGTGCCAGCAGCGCACGGTTTATGAGCCACCCCTATGGCTACACCTTC
CASSARFMSHPYGYTF